Presented here are 4 T cell receptor beta chains from one specimen sequenced in a study of shared clonotypes between healthy human individuals. The data were produced by immunoSEQ multiplex PCR, yet TCRdb's version contains in-frame clones alone and is incomplete. Of roughly 700,000 clones in the sample, about 92% were seen once. The material sequenced was memory CD8+ T cells from PBMCs. Regarding subset: CD45RO+ cells pooled with CCR7-negative TemRA cells. These receptors were taken from a man between 18 and 35 years old in good health. Some clones in this sample may be carry-over from other donors' samples.

CDR3 in amino acids: CASSLVTSGYEQYF. The DNA for the CDR3 is TGTGCCAGCAGCTTAGTGACTAGCGGGTACGAGCAGTACTTC. This rearrangement joins TRBV7-6 to TRBJ2-7, with 10 positions matching TRBD2. The CDR3 is 14 residues long. V lost 1 base and J lost 4; bases outside the gene matches: 1. In germline, CDR1 is SGHVS, CDR2 FNYEAQ.

This clone was observed once. The chain uses TRBV27 and TRBJ1-2, with 7 bases identical to TRBD1. Germline CDR1 reads MNHEY; CDR2 reads SMNVEV (reference sequence). CDR3 length equals 14 residues. The trim removed 7 bases at V and 2 bases at J, leaving 7 bases unmatched. Here the CDR3 reads CASTHTGANYGYTF. The CDR3 bases are TGTGCCAGCACCCATACAGGGGCAAACTATGGCTACACCTTC.

The V gene is TRBV4-1, the J gene TRBJ1-6; D possibly corresponds to TRBD1 (5 bases). Germline-derived CDR1 and CDR2 are MGHRA and YSYEKL. This CDR3 region has 13 residues. The V gene lost 1 base and the J gene lost 9 bases, with 7 bases spanning the gap. This CDR3 is CASSQVRGSPLHF. CDR3 in DNA: TGCGCCAGCAGCCAAGTGAGGGGTTCACCCCTCCACTTT.

This chain joins TRBV10-3 and TRBJ2-7; TRBD1 agrees at 9 bases. The V gene end was trimmed by 0 bases and the J gene end by 1 base; junction bases not matched to a gene: 7. Germline-derived CDR1 and CDR2 are ENHRY and SYGVKD. This CDR3 contains 17 residues. The DNA of the CDR3 is TGTGCCATCAGTGAGTCTTCGGGACAGGGACTGTCCTACGAGCAGTACTTC. Translated: CAISESSGQGLSYEQYF.